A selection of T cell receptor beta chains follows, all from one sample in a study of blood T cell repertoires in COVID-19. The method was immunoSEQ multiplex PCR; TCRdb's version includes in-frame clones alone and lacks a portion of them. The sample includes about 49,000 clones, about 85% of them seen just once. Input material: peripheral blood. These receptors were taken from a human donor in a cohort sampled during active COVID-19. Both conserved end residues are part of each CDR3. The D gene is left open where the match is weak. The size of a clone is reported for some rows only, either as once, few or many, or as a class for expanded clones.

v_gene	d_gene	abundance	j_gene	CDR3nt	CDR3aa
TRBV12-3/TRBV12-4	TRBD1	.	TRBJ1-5	TGTGCCAGCAGGGGACAGCAGAATCAGCCCCAGCATTTT	CASRGQQNQPQHF
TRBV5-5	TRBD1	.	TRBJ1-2	TGTGCCAGCAATCCACAGGGGGAGCTTAACTATGGCTACACCTTC	CASNPQGELNYGYTF
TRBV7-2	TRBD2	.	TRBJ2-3	TGTGCCAGCAGTCCGAGACTAGCGGGGGGAGGGAATACGCAGTATTTT	CASSPRLAGGGNTQYF
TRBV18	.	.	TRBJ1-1	TGTGCCAGCTCACCAGGAGTCAACACTGAAGCTTTCTTT	CASSPGVNTEAFF
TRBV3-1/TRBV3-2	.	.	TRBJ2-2	TGTGCCAGCAGACGCCAGGACAGGGAGCTGTTTTTT	CASRRQDRELFF
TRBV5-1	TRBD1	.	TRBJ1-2	TGCGCCAGCAGCCTGGACAGGGGGCGCCTATATGGCTACACCTTC	CASSLDRGRLYGYTF
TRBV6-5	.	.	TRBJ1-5	TGTGCCAGCACCAGAAGACGGAGGGAGGGTCAGCCCCAGCATTTT	CASTRRRREGQPQHF
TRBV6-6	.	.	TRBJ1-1	TGTGCCAGTTCTAACCCCCCTGAAGCTTTCTTT	CASSNPPEAFF
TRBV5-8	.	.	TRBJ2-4	TGTGCCAGCAGCTTGGCAGGAAACATTCAGTACTTC	CASSLAGNIQYF
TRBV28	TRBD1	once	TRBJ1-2	TGTGCCAGCAGGCCGCAGGGGGCTATTTACTATGGCTACACCTTC	CASRPQGAIYYGYTF
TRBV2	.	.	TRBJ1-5	TGTGCCAGCAGTGAAACAAAATACCCCAATCAGCCCCAGCATTTT	CASSETKYPNQPQHF
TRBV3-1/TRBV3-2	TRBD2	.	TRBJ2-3	TGTGCCAGCAGCCAGGGTAATAGCGGGGGGGCGACGCAGTATTTT	CASSQGNSGGATQYF
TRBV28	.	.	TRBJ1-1	TGTGCCAGTCCGCCAAGGGGGAAAATGAACACTGAAGCTTTCTTT	CASPPRGKMNTEAFF
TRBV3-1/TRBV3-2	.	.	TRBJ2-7	TGTGCCAGCAGCCAAGACAGCTACGAGCAGTACTTC	CASSQDSYEQYF
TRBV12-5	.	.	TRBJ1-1	TGTGCTAGTGGTTTACAGGAGAACACTGAAGCTTTCTTT	CASGLQENTEAFF
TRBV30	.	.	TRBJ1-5	TGTGCCTGGAGTGTACTATCAGTCGACCAGCCCCAGCATTTT	CAWSVLSVDQPQHF
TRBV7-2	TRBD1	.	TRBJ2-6	TGTGCCAGCAGCCACCGGGACAGAAAAGACTCTGGGGCCAACGTCCTGACTTTC	CASSHRDRKDSGANVLTF
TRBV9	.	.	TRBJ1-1	TGTGCCAGCAGCGAGGGACACCCGGCAAGAGCTTTCTTT	CASSEGHPARAFF
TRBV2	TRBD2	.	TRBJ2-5	TGTGCCAGCAGTGAAACGGCGGGGGGGGTTTTGGAGACCCAGTACTTC	CASSETAGGVLETQYF
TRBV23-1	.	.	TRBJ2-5	TGCGCCAGCAGTCAGCGTAGGAGCCTCCAAGAGACCCAGTACTTC	CASSQRRSLQETQYF
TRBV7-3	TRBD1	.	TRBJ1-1	TGTGCCAGCAGGGCTGCAACCGGGACAGGGGGCACTGAAGCTTTCTTT	CASRAATGTGGTEAFF
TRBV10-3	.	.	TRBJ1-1	TGTGCCATCAGCCACAACAGGGTAGGAGGGAACACTGAAGCTTTCTTT	CAISHNRVGGNTEAFF
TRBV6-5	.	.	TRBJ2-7	TGTGCCAGCAGTTACTCTGGGGCGGGGATTCGCTACGAGCAGTACTTC	CASSYSGAGIRYEQYF
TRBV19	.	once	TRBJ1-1	TGTGCCAGTAGTGGACAGACGAACACTGAAGCTTTCTTT	CASSGQTNTEAFF
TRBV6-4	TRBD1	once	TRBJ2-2	TGTGCCAGCAGCTCACAGGGGGACACCGGGGAGCTGTTTTTT	CASSSQGDTGELFF
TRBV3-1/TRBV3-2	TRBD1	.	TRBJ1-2	TGTGCCAGCAGTGCACTAGACAGGGGGCCGAACTATGGCTACACCTTC	CASSALDRGPNYGYTF
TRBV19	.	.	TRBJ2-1	TGTGCCAGTACCCCCGCGTATACTACCGGGGAGGAGTTCTTC	CASTPAYTTGEEFF
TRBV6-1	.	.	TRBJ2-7	TGTGCCAGCAGTGAGGGGCATACGCGTACCTACGAGCAGTACTTC	CASSEGHTRTYEQYF
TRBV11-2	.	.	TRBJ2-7	TGTGCCAGCAGCTTTAGTTGGGTCGGGGAGCAGTACTTC	CASSFSWVGEQYF
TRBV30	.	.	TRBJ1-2	TGTGCCTGGAGTCCGAAACAGGGTACCTATGGCTACACCTTC	CAWSPKQGTYGYTF
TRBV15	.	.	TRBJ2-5	TGTGCCACCAGCAGAGATCAGGGAAAAGAGACCCAGTACTTC	CATSRDQGKETQYF
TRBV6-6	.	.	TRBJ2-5	TGTGCCAGCAGCCCCGCCGACGGGAGTCCGTACTTC	CASSPADGSPYF
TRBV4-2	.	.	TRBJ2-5	TGTGCCAGCAGCCAAGATGTCGGGGAAAAGACCCAGTACTTC	CASSQDVGEKTQYF
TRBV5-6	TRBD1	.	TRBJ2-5	TGTGCCAGCAGTACAGGGGCGGAGACCCAGTACTTC	CASSTGAETQYF
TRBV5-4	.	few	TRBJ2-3	TGTGCCAGCAGCTTGGGCGGGACTAGCACAGATACGCAGTATTTT	CASSLGGTSTDTQYF
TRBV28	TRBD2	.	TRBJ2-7	TGTGCCAGCAGTATCAGCGGGATATACGAGCAGTACTTC	CASSISGIYEQYF
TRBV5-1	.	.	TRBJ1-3	TGCGCCAGCAGCTTGGGCCCCAGGGAAGCGACGGGAAACACCATATATTTT	CASSLGPREATGNTIYF